This T cell receptor beta chain derives from a study of CXCR3-negative and CXCR3-positive naive CD8 T cells. General observations from the study: Unlike memory cells, which differed, naive CXCR3-negative and CXCR3-positive cells had similar TRBV-TRBJ usage. Memory CD8+ cells had much lower diversity, and both naive subsets had comparably high diversity. Comparison of naive subsets found surface CD5 to be comparable, and TCR strength was inferred on the basis of TRB CDR3 properties.

5' RACE with UMI labels generated the TRB cDNA libraries. TCRdb reworked the 5' RACE reads into one entry per CDR3 protein, no DNA. The sample table includes roughly 50,000 distinct CDR3 sequences. CDR3 length: 12 residues. Germline loops: CDR1 MDHEN, CDR2 SYDVKM. Turning to this clonotype: Its target is not known.

Each CD8+ T cell subset was sorted in triplicate, a few hundred thousand cells each. Sequencing was carried out using memory CD8+ T cells from blood. The chain employs TRBV28 and TRBJ1-2. The receptor comes from a human donor in good health. Some clones in this sample may be carry-over from other donors' samples. This chain's CDR3 is CASSRGSYGYTF.